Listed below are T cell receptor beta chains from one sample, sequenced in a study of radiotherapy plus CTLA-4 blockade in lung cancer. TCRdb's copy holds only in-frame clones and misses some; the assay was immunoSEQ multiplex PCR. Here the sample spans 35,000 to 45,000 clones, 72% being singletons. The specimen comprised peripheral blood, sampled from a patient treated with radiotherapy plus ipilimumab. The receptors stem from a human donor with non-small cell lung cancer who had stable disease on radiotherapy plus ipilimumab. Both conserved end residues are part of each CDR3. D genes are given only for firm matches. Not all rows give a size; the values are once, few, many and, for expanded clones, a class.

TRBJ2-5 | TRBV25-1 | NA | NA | TGTGCCAGCAGTGAACAGCAAGAGACCCAGTACTTC | CASSEQQETQYF
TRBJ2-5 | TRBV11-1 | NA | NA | TGTGCCAGCAGCCCCGACGTGGGGCCACAAGAGACCCAGTACTTC | CASSPDVGPQETQYF
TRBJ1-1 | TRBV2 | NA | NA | TGTGCCAGCACTGGGCAGGGGACCACTGAAGCTTTCTTT | CASTGQGTTEAFF
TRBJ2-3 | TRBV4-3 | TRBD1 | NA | TGCGCCAGCAGCCAAGATGGGGACAGGGGCACAGATACGCAGTATTTT | CASSQDGDRGTDTQYF
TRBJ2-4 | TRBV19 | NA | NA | TGTGCCAGTGCCCAGGCGGGGGCTTTTACCAAAAACATTCAGTACTTC | CASAQAGAFTKNIQYF
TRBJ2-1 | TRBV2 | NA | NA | TGTGCCAGCAGCAAGGAGTTCGGAAATGAGCAGTTCTTC | CASSKEFGNEQFF
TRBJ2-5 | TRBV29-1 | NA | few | TGCAGCGCGTATTTAGAGACCCAGTACTTC | CSAYLETQYF
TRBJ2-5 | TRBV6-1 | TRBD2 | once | TGTGCCAGCAGTGAAAGTACTAGCGGGGGGGCCAAGACCCAGTACTTC | CASSESTSGGAKTQYF
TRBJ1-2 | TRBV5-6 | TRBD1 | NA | TGTGCCAGCAGACCGGACAGGGTCTATGGCTACACCTTC | CASRPDRVYGYTF
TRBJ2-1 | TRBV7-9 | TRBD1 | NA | TGTGCCAGCAGCTCCAAAGTCACGTTCCCGGGACAGGATAGGCATGAGCAGTTCTTC | CASSSKVTFPGQDRHEQFF
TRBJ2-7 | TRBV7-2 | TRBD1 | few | TGTGCCAGCAGCATTGACAGGGGGCCAACCTACGAGCAGTACTTC | CASSIDRGPTYEQYF
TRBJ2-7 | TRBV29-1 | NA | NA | TGCAGCGCAGGGACTGCCTTCTACGAGCAGTACTTC | CSAGTAFYEQYF